This T cell receptor (beta chain) stems from a study of blood T cell repertoires in COVID-19. Study-wide context: Samples of COVID-19 (acute and convalescent) were obtained from the United States, Italy and Spain. T cells, B-cell-depleted T cells, or PBMCs provided the cDNA or gDNA that served as material.

There are 14 residues in the CDR3. From germline, CDR1 is LNHDA and CDR2 SQIVND (reference sequence). V was shortened by 3 bases and J by 0 bases, with 8 bases between the two germline ends. Original processing methods: Counts of nucleated cells, estimated from reference gene primer amplification, were obtained. Assay: immunoSEQ multiplex PCR; the TCRdb copy retains only in-frame clones and omits some. V and J calls and clone size follow that table, whereas D and trimming were derived from the DNA. Here the sample spans under 120,000 clones, 80% to 90% being singletons. The chain joins TRBV19 to TRBJ1-2; weak D call: TRBD1 (6 bases). The sample comprised peripheral blood. This TCR was sampled from a woman of 80 years or more with acute or convalescent COVID-19. Here the CDR3 DNA reads TGTGCCAGTAGTATGGACAGCGCTAACTATGGCTACACCTTC. This sequence encodes CASSMDSANYGYTF.